The table lists the clone carrying this T cell receptor (beta chain) with a few counts. Its antigen remains unknown. The CDR3 consists of 15 residues. The germline V gene encodes CDR1 SGHDT and CDR2 YYEEEE. J was trimmed by 4 bases and V by 3 bases; bases with no gene match: 9. The sample originates from a study of cytomegalovirus exposure and HLA in healthy donors. Study-wide results and caveats: Analyses of presence/absence relied on an assumption of roughly uniform sequencing depth across donors.

A multiplex PCR was run with 60 Vbeta primers and 13 Jbeta primers. The table came from immunoSEQ multiplex PCR; TCRdb's copy has only in-frame clones and leaves some out. The table lists some 70,000 clones, about four fifths of them singletons. Sequenced: PBMCs. This sequence originates from a man in his late teens or twenties in good health and CMV-seronegative. This chain uses TRBV5-6 with TRBJ1-2; 7 bases match TRBD1. The CDR3 DNA is TGTGCCAGCAGCTCCCGGGACAGACTACTCTATGGCTACACCTTC. Encoded protein: CASSSRDRLLYGYTF.